Listed below are T cell receptor beta chains from one sample, sequenced in a study of T cell changes during pregnancy in multiple sclerosis. Profiled with immunoSEQ multiplex PCR; TCRdb holds only in-frame clones, not every one. The sample has some 29,000 clones; about nine tenths are singletons. Source: CD4+ T cells from peripheral blood mononuclear cells, taken in the first trimester of pregnancy. These receptors all stem from a female donor in good health, enrolled as a control in a pregnancy study. Both conserved end residues are part of each CDR3. The order of the fields is V gene, clone size, J gene, D gene, CDR3 protein, CDR3 DNA. The D gene is left open where the match is weak. Expanded clones are given a class, and other clones once, few, many or no size at all.

>TRBV7-2|NA|TRBJ2-7|TRBD2
CASSASGSSYEQYF
TGTGCCAGCAGCGCAAGCGGGAGCTCCTACGAGCAGTACTTC
>TRBV7-2|NA|TRBJ2-5|TRBD2
CASRPTSGSETQYF
TGTGCCAGCAGACCGACTAGCGGGAGTGAGACCCAGTACTTC
>TRBV30|once|TRBJ2-5|NA
CAWSRGGVDLGETQYF
TGTGCCTGGAGTAGAGGGGGAGTCGACCTTGGTGAGACCCAGTACTTC
>TRBV7-2|medium-sized|TRBJ1-5|TRBD1
CASSLRTGENQPQHF
TGTGCCAGCAGCTTACGGACAGGGGAAAATCAGCCCCAGCATTTT
>TRBV23-1|NA|TRBJ2-5|NA
CASSQSAGLETQYF
TGCGCCAGCAGTCAATCTGCAGGGCTAGAGACCCAGTACTTC
>TRBV9|NA|TRBJ2-1|NA
CASSLDLASYNEQFF
TGTGCCAGCAGCCTAGATCTGGCCTCCTACAATGAGCAGTTCTTC
>TRBV5-4|NA|TRBJ2-2|TRBD2
CASKKGLAEEDGELFF
TGTGCCAGCAAAAAGGGTCTAGCGGAAGAGGATGGGGAGCTGTTTTTT
>TRBV19|NA|TRBJ1-2|NA
CASSEVTGHSYGYTF
TGTGCCAGTAGTGAGGTGACGGGTCACTCCTATGGCTACACCTTC
>TRBV27|NA|TRBJ1-3|NA
CASSLQGGNTIYF
TGTGCCAGCAGTTTACAGGGTGGAAACACCATATATTTT
>TRBV6-6|NA|TRBJ2-7|TRBD1
CASSSRGPPYEQYF
TGTGCCAGCAGTTCGAGGGGGCCCCCCTACGAGCAGTACTTC
>TRBV2|NA|TRBJ2-4|TRBD2
CASLSGGSKNIQYF
TGTGCCAGCTTATCGGGGGGGAGCAAAAACATTCAGTACTTC
>TRBV7-2|NA|TRBJ1-3|NA
CASSLAGIQAGNTIYF
TGTGCCAGCAGCTTAGCCGGGATCCAGGCCGGAAACACCATATATTTT
>TRBV2|NA|TRBJ2-5|NA
CASGVQGHEGETQYF
TGTGCCAGCGGGGTGCAGGGGCACGAAGGAGAGACCCAGTACTTC
>TRBV11-2|NA|TRBJ1-6|NA
CASSSHRALLHF
TGTGCCAGCAGCTCCCACAGGGCCTTACTCCACTTT
>TRBV9|NA|TRBJ2-1|NA
CASSVGGTDYNEQFF
TGTGCCAGCAGCGTAGGAGGGACTGACTACAATGAGCAGTTCTTC
>TRBV19|NA|TRBJ2-1|NA
CASRGNYNEQFF
TGTGCCAGTCGGGGGAACTACAATGAGCAGTTCTTC
>TRBV7-2|NA|TRBJ2-7|TRBD1
CASSPSDRDYEQYF
TGTGCCAGCAGCCCGTCGGACAGGGACTACGAGCAGTACTTC